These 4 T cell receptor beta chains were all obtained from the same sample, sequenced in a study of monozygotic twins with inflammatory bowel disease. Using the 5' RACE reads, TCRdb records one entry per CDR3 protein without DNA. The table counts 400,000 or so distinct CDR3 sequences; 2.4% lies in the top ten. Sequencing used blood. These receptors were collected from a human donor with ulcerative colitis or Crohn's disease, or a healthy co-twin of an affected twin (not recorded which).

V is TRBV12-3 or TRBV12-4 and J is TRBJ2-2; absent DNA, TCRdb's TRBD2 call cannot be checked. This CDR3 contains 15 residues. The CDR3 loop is CASSLNGLLTGELFF.

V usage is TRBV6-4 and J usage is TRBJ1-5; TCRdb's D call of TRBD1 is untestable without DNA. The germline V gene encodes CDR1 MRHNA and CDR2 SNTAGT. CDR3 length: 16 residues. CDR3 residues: CASTTTEVAGDQPQHF.

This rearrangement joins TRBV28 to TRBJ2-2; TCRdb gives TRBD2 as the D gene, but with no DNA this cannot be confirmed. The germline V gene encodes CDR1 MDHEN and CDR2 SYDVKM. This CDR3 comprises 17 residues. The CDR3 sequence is CASSEVAGGINTGELFF.

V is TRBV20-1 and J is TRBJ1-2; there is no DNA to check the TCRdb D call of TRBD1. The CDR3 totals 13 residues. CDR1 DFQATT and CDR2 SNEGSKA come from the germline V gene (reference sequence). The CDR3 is CSARDRGIKGYTF.